This section outlines one TCR beta chain sequence together with its context. This sample stems from a study of blood T cell repertoires in COVID-19. Assay: immunoSEQ multiplex PCR; the TCRdb copy retains only in-frame clones and omits some. The sample yields more than 250,000 clones, 70% to 90% seen once. The CDR3 covers 16 residues. Germline CDR1 MNHEY, CDR2 SMNVEV (reference sequence). With 4 bases removed from V and 3 bases from J, the gap between germline ends came to 16 bases. The clonotype was recovered from a man aged 60 to 69 who had recovered from COVID-19. The J gene is TRBJ2-1, the V gene TRBV27; D possibly corresponds to TRBD1 (6 bases). What was sequenced was peripheral blood. The CDR3 protein is CASSSIGQFGYNEQFF. CDR3 coding DNA: TGTGCCAGCAGTTCAATAGGACAGTTCGGCTACAATGAGCAGTTCTTC.